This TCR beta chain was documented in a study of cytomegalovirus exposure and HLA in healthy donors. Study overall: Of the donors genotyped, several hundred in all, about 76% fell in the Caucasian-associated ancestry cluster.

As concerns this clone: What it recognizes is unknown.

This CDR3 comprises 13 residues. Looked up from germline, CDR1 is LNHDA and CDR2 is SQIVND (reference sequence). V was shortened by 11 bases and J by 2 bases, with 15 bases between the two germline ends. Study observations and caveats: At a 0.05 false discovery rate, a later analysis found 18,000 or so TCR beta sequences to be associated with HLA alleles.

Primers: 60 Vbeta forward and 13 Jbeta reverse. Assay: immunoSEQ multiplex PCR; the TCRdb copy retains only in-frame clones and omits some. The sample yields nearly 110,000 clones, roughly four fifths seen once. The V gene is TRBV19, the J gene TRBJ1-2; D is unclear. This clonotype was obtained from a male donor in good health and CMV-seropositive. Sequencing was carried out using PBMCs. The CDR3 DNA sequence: TGTGCCTCATCCTTTAATACAAACTATGGCTACACCTTC. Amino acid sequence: CASSFNTNYGYTF.